This T cell receptor (beta chain) was found in a study of cytomegalovirus exposure and HLA in healthy donors. Study-level points and caveats: Analysis was performed later, and it showed HLA-associated TCR beta chains to be more clonally expanded than equally common others. Listed as cytomegalovirus-associated were roughly 180 TCR beta chains. Most observed TCR sequences were rare, whereas some public TCRs were detected in many donors. Highly shared variants forming one cluster were likely a sequencing artifact.

Per germline, CDR1 MNHEY and CDR2 SVGAGI. V dropped 7 bases and J dropped 4; count of bases not matched to a gene: 10. The CDR3 contains 15 residues. This PCR relied on a set of 60 Vbeta primers and 13 Jbeta primers. The method was immunoSEQ multiplex PCR; TCRdb's version includes in-frame clones alone and lacks a portion of them. The table includes about 57,000 clones, approximately 83% detected once. This clone was seen a few times. Antigen: not known. The sequencing input was PBMCs. The chain links TRBV6-5 to TRBJ2-1, with 7 bases matching TRBD2. The TCR comes from a man aged 25-45 years in good health and CMV-seronegative. Here the CDR3 reads CASTPGGGGYNEQFF. CDR3 nucleotides: TGTGCCAGCACCCCGGGAGGTGGGGGGTACAATGAGCAGTTCTTC.